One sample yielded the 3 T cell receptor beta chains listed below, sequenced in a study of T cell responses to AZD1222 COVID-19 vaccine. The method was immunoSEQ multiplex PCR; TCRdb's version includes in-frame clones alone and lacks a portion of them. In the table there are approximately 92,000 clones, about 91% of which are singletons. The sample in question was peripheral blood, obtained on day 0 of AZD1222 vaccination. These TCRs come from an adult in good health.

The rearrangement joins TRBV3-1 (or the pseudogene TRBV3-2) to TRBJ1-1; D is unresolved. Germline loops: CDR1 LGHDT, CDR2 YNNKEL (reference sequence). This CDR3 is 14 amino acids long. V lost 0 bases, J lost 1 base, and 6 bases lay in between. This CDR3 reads CASSQDGKNTEAFF. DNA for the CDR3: TGTGCCAGCAGCCAAGATGGAAAGAACACTGAAGCTTTCTTT.

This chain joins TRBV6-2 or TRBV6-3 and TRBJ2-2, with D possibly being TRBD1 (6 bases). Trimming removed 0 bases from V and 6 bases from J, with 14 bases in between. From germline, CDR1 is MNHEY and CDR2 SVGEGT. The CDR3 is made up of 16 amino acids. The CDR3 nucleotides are TGTGCCAGCAGTTACTCGATCGACAGGCAGTCCGGGGAGCTGTTTTTT. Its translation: CASSYSIDRQSGELFF.

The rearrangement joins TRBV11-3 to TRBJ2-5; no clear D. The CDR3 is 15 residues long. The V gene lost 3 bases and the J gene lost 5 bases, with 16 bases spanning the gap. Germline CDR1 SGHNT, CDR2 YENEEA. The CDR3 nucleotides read TGTGCCAGCAGCTTTAGCTTCGATTCGGTGGAGACCCAGTACTTC. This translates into CASSFSFDSVETQYF.